These 22 T cell receptor beta chains originate from one sample sequenced in a study of T-cell memory formation after mild COVID-19. TCRdb re-called the 5' RACE reads with MiXCR, one entry per CDR3 protein. Found here are about 350,000 distinct CDR3 sequences, roughly 13% of them singletons; the top ten hold about a fifth. The sequenced sample was PBMCs or a T cell subset sorted from them (not recorded which). The receptors originated from a young man who had mild COVID-19 (a few samples of this study predate the infection). Cell type and time point are not known.

The sample holds a few counts of this clonotype. This chain links TRBV4-3 with TRBJ1-2, with 8 nucleotides matching TRBD1. Trimming removed 1 base from V and 5 bases from J; junction bases left unmatched: 6. CDR3 length: 15 amino acids. CDR1 and CDR2 from the germline V gene are LGHNA and YSLEER. The CDR3: CASSQGAGGSYGYTF. Here the CDR3 DNA reads TGCGCCAGCAGCCAAGGTGCAGGGGGCAGTTATGGCTACACCTTC.

This clonotype was seen a few times. CDR3 in amino acids: CASRGQGLYGYTF. The CDR3 bases are TGTGCCAGTAGGGGCCAGGGGTTATATGGCTACACCTTC. The chain employs TRBV19 and TRBJ1-2; a weak D match, TRBD1 (6 bases). V was cut by 6 bases and J by 5 bases, with 13 bases left in between. CDR1 and CDR2 from the germline V gene are LNHDA and SQIVND (reference sequence). The CDR3 sequence is 13 residues long. Full variable domain (missing parts from reference TRBV19 and TRBJ1-2): DGGITQSPKYLFRKEGQNVTLSCEQNLNHDAMYWYRQDPGQGLRLIYYSQIVNDFQKGDIAEGYSVSREKKESFPLTVTSAQKNPTAFYLCASRGQGLYGYTFGSGTRLTVV.

The chain couples TRBV24-1 to TRBJ2-5, with a weak D call TRBD2 (5 bases). V was shortened by 10 bases and J by 0 bases, with 11 bases between the two germline ends. CDR1 KGHDR and CDR2 SFDVKD come from the germline V gene. CDR3 size: 13 residues. For the CDR3, the DNA is TGTGCCACTTCTCGAGGGTACCAAGAGACCCAGTACTTC. Its protein is CATSRGYQETQYF.

This clonotype was detected ten times or more. The rearrangement links TRBV29-1 to TRBJ2-4; D unclear. With 0 bases removed from V and 7 bases from J, the gap between germline ends came to 16 bases. This CDR3 region has 15 residues. The V gene's germline CDR1 is SQVTM and CDR2 ANQGSEA. The CDR3 region has the DNA TGCAGCGTTGAAGATCCGGTGCGAGCTTCGAACATTCAGTACTTC. Translating gives CSVEDPVRASNIQYF. The full variable domain, its missing parts supplied by reference TRBV29-1 and TRBJ2-4, is SAVISQKPSRDICQRGTSLTIQCQVDSQVTMMFWYRQQPGQSLTLIATANQGSEATYESGFVIDKFPISRPNLTFSTLTVSNMSPEDSSIYLCSVEDPVRASNIQYFGAGTRLSVL.

This clonotype was counted between two and nine times. The chain combines TRBV6-2 or TRBV6-3 with TRBJ2-7; possibly TRBD2 for D (6 bases). V was pared by 2 bases and J by 5 bases, with 10 bases between. The germline CDR1 and CDR2 sequences are MNHEY and SVGEGT. The CDR3 length is 13 residues. The CDR3 bases are TGTGCCAGCAGTTACAACAGACTAGACGAGCAGTACTTC. This gives the protein CASSYNRLDEQYF.

This clonotype was seen a few times. The rearrangement uses TRBV28 and TRBJ2-1, with a possible D match to TRBD1 (6 bases). Germline-derived CDR1 and CDR2 are MDHEN and SYDVKM. The ends were cut back, 2 bases at V and 10 bases at J, with 15 bases in the middle. The CDR3 consists of 14 residues. The CDR3 DNA is TGTGCCAGCAGTTTAAGTTTTCTTGGGACAGAGCAGTTCTTC. Residues: CASSLSFLGTEQFF.

The table lists this clonotype with a few counts. The V call is TRBV4-3, the J call TRBJ2-1; 7 bases are a match to TRBD1. This CDR3 is built from 15 residues. The junction had 7 bases not matched to a gene; V was cut back by 0 bases and J by 8 bases. Germline CDR1 reads LGHNA; CDR2 reads YSLEER. DNA of the CDR3: TGCGCCAGCAGCCAAGAAATAGGGGGCGCGTATGAGCAGTTCTTC. Its translation: CASSQEIGGAYEQFF.

The chain employs TRBV24-1 and TRBJ2-3; D tentatively reads TRBD1 or TRBD2 (6 bases each). V was shortened by 5 bases and J by 6 bases, with 11 bases between the two germline ends. Germline assignment: CDR1 KGHDR and CDR2 SFDVKD. The CDR3 extends over 13 amino acids. CDR3 loop: CATSAPGADTQYF. CDR3 DNA sequence: TGTGCCACCAGTGCCCCGGGGGCGGATACGCAGTATTTT.

The table lists this clonotype with many counts. The chain couples TRBV4-1 to TRBJ2-1; 10 bases agree with TRBD1. The CDR3 extends over 14 amino acids. V lost 4 bases and J lost 6; bases outside the gene matches: 3. Germline V gives CDR1 MGHRA, CDR2 YSYEKL. The CDR3 DNA reads as TGCGCCAGCAGCCCTAGACAGGGGGCCAATGAGCAGTTCTTC. Protein: CASSPRQGANEQFF.

V and J are TRBV7-3 and TRBJ1-6; 7 bases are shared with TRBD1. This CDR3 contains 16 residues. J lost 5 bases, V lost 3 bases, and 7 bases had no gene match. Germline values: CDR1 SGHTA, CDR2 FQGTGA. CDR3 DNA sequence: TGTGCCAGCAGCTTCCTCCCGACAGGGAATAATTCACCCCTCCACTTT. This gives the protein CASSFLPTGNNSPLHF.

This chain connects TRBV24-1 to TRBJ2-1; 7 nucleotides align to TRBD1. Germline values: CDR1 KGHDR, CDR2 SFDVKD. The J segment lost 7 bases and the V segment lost 5 bases, leaving 10 bases of the junction unmatched. This CDR3 contains 15 residues. Here the CDR3 DNA reads TGTGCCACCAGTGCCGGACAGGATATGGGTAATGAGCAGTTCTTC. It specifies CATSAGQDMGNEQFF.

This clonotype has just a few counts. The rearrangement joins TRBV5-6 to TRBJ2-5; TRBD2 aligns across 8 bases. With 3 bases clipped from V and 5 bases from J, the junction kept 6 bases outside the gene matches. The CDR3 has 14 residues. Germline CDR1 is SGHDT and CDR2 is YYEEEE. The CDR3 nucleotides are TGTGCCAGCAGCTATAGCGGGGCCTCGGAGACCCAGTACTTC. It codes for CASSYSGASETQYF.

This clonotype was counted a few times. The chain has TRBV7-9 and TRBJ2-5, with D perhaps TRBD2 (6 bases). Per germline, CDR1 SEHNR and CDR2 FQNEAQ (reference sequence). Trimming stripped 8 bases from V and 7 bases from J, with 20 bases between. The CDR3 totals 14 residues. The CDR3 protein is CASDLQEGRMTQYF. CDR3 nucleotides: TGTGCCAGCGACCTCCAGGAGGGGCGAATGACCCAGTACTTC.

This clonotype has a handful of counts. V is TRBV20-1 and J is TRBJ2-2; tentative D call: TRBD1 (6 bases). Germline values: CDR1 DFQATT, CDR2 SNEGSKA (reference sequence). This CDR3 contains 17 residues. V was pared by 0 bases and J by 0 bases, with 14 bases between. CDR3 sequence reads: CSARDPRGNTNTGELFF. The DNA for the CDR3 is TGCAGTGCTAGAGATCCGAGGGGGAATACGAACACCGGGGAGCTGTTTTTT.

This chain links TRBV6-6 with TRBJ2-7, with unresolved D. Per the germline V gene, CDR1 is MNHNY and CDR2 is SVGAGI (reference sequence). This CDR3 has 12 residues. V lost 4 bases and J 3 bases, leaving 7 bases between the germline ends. CDR3 amino acids: CASSSDIYEQYF. Written as DNA, the CDR3 is TGTGCCAGCAGTTCGGATATCTACGAGCAGTACTTC.

The V and J genes are TRBV6-5 and TRBJ2-3; 9 bases are a match to TRBD1. The germline V gene has CDR1 MNHEY and CDR2 SVGAGI. Germline trimming cut 6 bases from V and 5 bases from J; bases unmatched to any gene: 6. The CDR3 is 14 residues long. The DNA of the CDR3 is TGTGCCAGCAGGCCGGGACAGGGACGAGATACGCAGTATTTT. This sequence encodes CASRPGQGRDTQYF.

The genes are TRBV27 and TRBJ2-1; 9 bases are a match to TRBD2. Germline assignment: CDR1 MNHEY and CDR2 SMNVEV (reference sequence). The CDR3 spans 14 residues. The V segment lost 8 bases and the J segment 0 bases; nucleotides outside the gene matches: 2. This CDR3 is CASARGGSYNEQFF. In DNA, the CDR3 is TGTGCCAGCGCGCGGGGGGGCTCCTACAATGAGCAGTTCTTC.

This clonotype has at least ten counts. The DNA of the CDR3 is TGTGCCAGCAGCGGGTACGTTAGTGGCGAGCAGTACTTC. It encodes CASSGYVSGEQYF. The J gene is TRBJ2-7, the V gene TRBV9, with D unresolved. Germline lookup yields CDR1 SGDLS and CDR2 YYNGEE. The CDR3 consists of 13 residues. V was shortened by 3 bases and J by 6 bases, with 13 bases between the two germline ends. The entire variable domain, with the rest obtained from reference TRBV9 and TRBJ2-7, is as follows: DSGVTQTPKHLITATGQRVTLRCSPRSGDLSVYWYQQSLDQGLQFLIQYYNGEERAKGNILERFSAQQFPDLHSELNLSSLELGDSALYFCASSGYVSGEQYFGPGTRLTVT.

This clonotype occurred a few times. V gene TRBV7-9 combines with J gene TRBJ2-7, with TRBD1 as a possible D gene (6 bases). Trimming pared 5 bases from V and 7 bases from J, leaving 18 bases between. CDR3 length: 14 residues. Germline V lookup: CDR1 SEHNR, CDR2 FQNEAQ (reference sequence). Here the CDR3 reads CASSDIDRTLEQYF. The CDR3 DNA reads as TGTGCCAGCAGCGATATTGACAGGACCCTGGAGCAGTACTTC.

This clonotype was recorded at least ten times. V is TRBV2 and J is TRBJ2-3; D is unresolved. CDR3 length equals 16 residues. V was trimmed by 6 bases and J by 0 bases, leaving 16 bases between them. Germline V gene sequence: CDR1 SNHLY, CDR2 FYNNEI. This chain's CDR3 is CASRPGEGKSTDTQYF. The CDR3 nucleotides read TGTGCCAGCAGGCCCGGAGAAGGTAAAAGCACAGATACGCAGTATTTT.

This clonotype was seen only a few times. The gene calls are TRBV5-1 and TRBJ2-5, with a weak D call TRBD2 (5 bases). With 6 bases removed from V and 4 bases from J, the gap between germline ends came to 13 bases. The CDR3 loop spans 13 amino acids. Germline values: CDR1 SGHRS, CDR2 YFSETQ. For the CDR3, the DNA is TGCGCCAGCAAAAATGCGGGTGGAGAGACCCAGTACTTC. Its translation: CASKNAGGETQYF.

The gene calls are TRBV7-2 and TRBJ2-3, with TRBD1 matching over 9 bases. The CDR3 is made up of 15 amino acids. Germline assignment: CDR1 SGHTA and CDR2 FQGNSA. The J segment lost 2 bases and the V segment lost 2 bases, leaving 2 bases of the junction unmatched. The DNA for the CDR3 is TGTGCCAGCAGCTTAACAGGGGGCCACACAGATACGCAGTATTTT. Protein: CASSLTGGHTDTQYF.